This T cell receptor beta chain came from a study of OX40 agonist ivuxolimab in advanced cancers. Study at large: The patients received agonistic anti-OX40 (CD134) antibody ivuxolimab. The study, taken as a whole, reports: Circulating CD4+ and CD8+ T cells showed clonal expansion by week 6 at 0.1 to 3.0 mg/kg.

Trimming took off 0 bases at V and 5 bases at J, with 11 bases between the two ends. The CDR3 runs 14 residues. From germline, CDR1 is SGHNT and CDR2 YYREEE (reference sequence). Sequencing was performed with immunoSEQ multiplex PCR; in TCRdb, only in-frame clones are kept and a portion is missing. The sample yields tens of thousands of clones, roughly 90% seen once. On this clone itself: Its target is not known.

The sequenced sample was CD4+ or CD8+ T cells sorted from blood, obtained in a trial of the OX40 agonist ivuxolimab. The source is an adult with an advanced solid tumor such as melanoma, head and neck, liver or kidney cancer. The V and J genes are TRBV5-4 and TRBJ1-1; tentatively, D is TRBD1 (5 bases). The CDR3 DNA sequence: TGTGCCAGCAGCTTGGTAGGGGCTAGGACTGAAGCTTTCTTT. This gives the protein CASSLVGARTEAFF.